This TCR beta chain comes out of a study of response to subunit inactivated influenza vaccine. Findings and limits, study-wide: There was a suggestion from the authors that each seasonal influenza vaccination recruits few new T cells.

Each CDR3 protein gets one entry after TCRdb re-called the RT-PCR reads with MiXCR. The sample lists around 650,000 distinct CDR3 sequences; roughly 14% were seen once. This CDR3 contains 17 residues. Trimming shortened V by 4 bases and J by 3 bases, and 18 bases separated the two germline ends. Germline values: CDR1 SGHAT, CDR2 FQNNGV. This clonotype was observed many times. Its antigen is currently unknown. V usage is TRBV11-2 and J usage is TRBJ2-2, with D perhaps assigned TRBD1 or TRBD2 (5 bases each). Sequencing was performed on PBMCs from blood, taken 11 to 12 days after vaccination. The sequence came from a man aged 45-60 years who received an inactivated influenza vaccine. The chain's CDR3 is CASSSPGDRGHTGELFF. The CDR3 bases are TGTGCCAGCAGCTCCCCCGGTGATAGGGGACACACCGGGGAGCTGTTTTTT. Supplemented by reference TRBV11-2 and TRBJ2-2, the full variable domain reads EAGVAQSPRYKIIEKRQSVAFWCNPISGHATLYWYQQILGQGPKLLIQFQNNGVVDDSQLPKDRFSAERLKGVDSTLKIQPAKLEDSAVYLCASSSPGDRGHTGELFFGEGSRLTVL.